Reported below is one T cell receptor beta chain. Its matching antigen is unknown. This CDR3 is 17 amino acids long. V was shortened by 0 bases and J by 2 bases, with 14 bases between the two germline ends. Random hexamers served to reverse transcribe roughly 0.45 to 1 ug RNA. TCRdb processed the immunoSEQ multiplex PCR reads anew with MiXCR; each CDR3 protein has one entry. The sample has roughly 200,000 distinct CDR3 sequences; about 94% are singletons. This record belongs to a study of CD8 T cells in Susac syndrome. Study observations and caveats: The study conceded that its TCR sequencing and HLA analysis involved relatively few individuals.

The origin of this receptor is a human donor in good health. The rearrangement uses TRBV12-3 or TRBV12-4 and TRBJ1-5; no reliable D call. The sequencing input was CD4+ T cells from PBMCs. Written as DNA, the CDR3 is TGTGCCAGCAGTTTAGCTTCCACGGGAATAGGCAATCAGCCCCAGCATTTT. Translation gives CASSLASTGIGNQPQHF.